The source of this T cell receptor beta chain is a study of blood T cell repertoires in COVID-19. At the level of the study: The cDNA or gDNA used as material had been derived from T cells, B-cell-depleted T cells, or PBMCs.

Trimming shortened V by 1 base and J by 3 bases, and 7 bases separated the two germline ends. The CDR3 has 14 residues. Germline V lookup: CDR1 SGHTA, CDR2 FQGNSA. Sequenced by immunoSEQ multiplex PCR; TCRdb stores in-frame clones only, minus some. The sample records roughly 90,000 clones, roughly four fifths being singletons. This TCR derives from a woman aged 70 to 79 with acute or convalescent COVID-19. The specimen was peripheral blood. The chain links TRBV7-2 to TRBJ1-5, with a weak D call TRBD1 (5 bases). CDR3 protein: CASSLGGVNQPQHF. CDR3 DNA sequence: TGTGCCAGCAGCTTAGGGGGGGTCAATCAGCCCCAGCATTTT.